This TCR beta chain derives from a study of T cells in narcolepsy. Study conclusions and caveats: Autoreactive HCRT-specific and TRIB2-specific clonotypes were marked in same-patient CSF-versus-blood CD4+ comparisons. In some patient and control memory CD4+ samples, autoreactive clones were absent.

Concerning this clone itself: Its target is unknown.

TCRdb keeps only in-frame clones here, not all; method: immunoSEQ multiplex PCR. The sample lists about 33,000 clones; 75% to 90% were seen once. Germline V gives CDR1 MNHNS, CDR2 SASEGT. Trimming left V 7 bases short and J 6 bases short, with 18 bases between. There are 14 residues in the CDR3. This TCR derives from a human donor with narcolepsy. Sequencing was carried out using CD45RA- memory CD4+ T cells from PBMCs. The chain uses TRBV6-1 and TRBJ1-2; tentatively, D is TRBD1 (6 bases). CDR3 sequence: CASTEGGRGDGYTF. The CDR3 bases are TGTGCCAGCACCGAAGGGGGACGAGGAGATGGCTACACCTTC.